Listed below are T cell receptor beta chains from one sample, sequenced in a study of vaccination effects on CD4 cells after COVID-19. Their antigen targets remain unknown. Only in-frame clones appear in the TCRdb table, and some are missing; sequencing was by immunoSEQ multiplex PCR. The table has 20,000 to 25,000 clones, approximately 76% seen once. Sequenced material: CD4+ T cells from PBMCs cultured with HCoV-229E spike peptides, taken after COVID-19 vaccination. These receptors originate from a human donor who received a COVID-19 vaccine. Each CDR3 is given with its conserved first and last residue. A D gene is named only where the DNA matches it firmly. The listing skips clone size in some rows; elsewhere it reads once, few, many or a size class.

clone_size,v_call,j_call,d_call,cdr3_nt,cdr3_aa
few,TRBV18,TRBJ1-1,-,TGTGCCAGCTCACCAGTATCAGGGGCCGAAGCTTTCTTT,CASSPVSGAEAFF
few,TRBV6-5,TRBJ1-3,-,TGTGCCAGCAGTTACTACAGCCACGCCGGAAACACCATATATTTT,CASSYYSHAGNTIYF
-,TRBV5-6,TRBJ2-7,-,TGTGCCAGCAGCTACTACCGGGACCAATCCTACGAGCAGTACTTC,CASSYYRDQSYEQYF
-,TRBV19,TRBJ2-7,TRBD2,TGTGCCAGTAGTATGGCTAGCGGGAGTGTCACCTACGAGCAGTACTTC,CASSMASGSVTYEQYF
-,TRBV11-2,TRBJ1-5,-,TGTGCCAGCAGCGCTCGAGTGGGAGGGGAGCCCCAGCATTTT,CASSARVGGEPQHF
-,TRBV7-9,TRBJ1-1,TRBD1,TGTGCCAGCAGCTTAGGCGGGACAGGGGGCTACACTGAAGCTTTCTTT,CASSLGGTGGYTEAFF
-,TRBV30,TRBJ2-5,-,TGTGCCTCCTCAGGGGAGGGTGGCCAAGAGACCCAGTACTTC,CASSGEGGQETQYF
large,TRBV20-1,TRBJ2-3,-,TGCAGTGCGCCAGTTGGAGATACGCAGTATTTT,CSAPVGDTQYF
-,TRBV6-5,TRBJ2-5,TRBD2,TGTGCCACCAAAAGCGGGGGGGCACAAGAGACCCAGTACTTC,CATKSGGAQETQYF
-,TRBV6-5,TRBJ1-5,-,TGCGCCAGCACCCCTTATAGCAATCAGCCCCAGCATTTT,CASTPYSNQPQHF
-,TRBV4-1,TRBJ2-6,-,TGCGCCAGCAGCCAGCCCCCCCGGGGAGCTGGGGCCAACGTCCTGACTTTC,CASSQPPRGAGANVLTF
-,TRBV25-1,TRBJ2-1,-,TGTGCCAGCAGTGCCACAGCGGTCGGTGAGCAGTTCTTC,CASSATAVGEQFF
-,TRBV7-9,TRBJ2-7,TRBD1,TGTGCCGGGGACAGGGTAACCTACGAGCAGTACTTC,CAGDRVTYEQYF
-,TRBV5-4,TRBJ1-3,TRBD1,TGTGCAAGCCGCGTGACAGGGGGTTCTGGAAACACCATATATTTT,CASRVTGGSGNTIYF
-,TRBV19,TRBJ2-5,TRBD2,TGTGCCACCTCTCGGGGGGGCCTGGAGACCCAGTACTTC,CATSRGGLETQYF
-,TRBV6-6,TRBJ2-7,TRBD2,TGTGCCAGCAGTAACCTCCTAGCGGGAGAAGCCGAGCAGTACTTC,CASSNLLAGEAEQYF
-,TRBV21-1,TRBJ1-5,-,TGTGCCAGCAGCAAAAAGGGATCCGCGACCTATTTATGGAATCAGCCCCAGCATTTT,CASSKKGSATYLWNQPQHF
-,TRBV5-1,TRBJ2-5,-,TGCGCCAGCAGCTTGGGGTCGGGGGCCGAAGAGACCCAGTACTTC,CASSLGSGAEETQYF
-,TRBV6-1,TRBJ2-3,TRBD1,TGTGCCAGCAGTGACGGGCAGGGGGCGACAGATACGCAGTATTTT,CASSDGQGATDTQYF
-,TRBV5-5,TRBJ2-3,TRBD2,TGTGCCAGCAGCCCCGGGACTAGCGGGGGGCTTAGCACAGATACGCAGTATTTT,CASSPGTSGGLSTDTQYF
few,TRBV11-2,TRBJ1-6,-,TGTGCCAGCAGCTTTGGTGTCGCGAATTCACCCCTCCACTTT,CASSFGVANSPLHF
-,TRBV19,TRBJ1-1,-,TGTGCCAGTAGTATGACAGGGAACACTGAAGCTTTCTTT,CASSMTGNTEAFF
-,TRBV12-3/TRBV12-4,TRBJ2-1,-,TGTGCCAGCAGTTTAAGCCAGGGTGAGCAGTTCTTC,CASSLSQGEQFF
-,TRBV7-4,TRBJ1-1,TRBD1,TGTGCCAGCAGCTTTAGGGGACAGACAAACACTGAAGCTTTCTTT,CASSFRGQTNTEAFF